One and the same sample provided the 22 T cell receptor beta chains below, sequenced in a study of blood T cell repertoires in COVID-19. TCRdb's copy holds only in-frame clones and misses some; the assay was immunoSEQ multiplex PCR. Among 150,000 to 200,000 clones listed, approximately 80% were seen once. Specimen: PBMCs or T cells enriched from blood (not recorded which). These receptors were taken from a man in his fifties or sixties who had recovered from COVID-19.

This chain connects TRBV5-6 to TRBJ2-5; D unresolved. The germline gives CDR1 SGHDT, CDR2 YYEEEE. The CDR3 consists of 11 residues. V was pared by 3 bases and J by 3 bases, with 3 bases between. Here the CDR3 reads CASSSKETQYF. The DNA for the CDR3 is TGTGCCAGCAGCTCTAAAGAGACCCAGTACTTC.

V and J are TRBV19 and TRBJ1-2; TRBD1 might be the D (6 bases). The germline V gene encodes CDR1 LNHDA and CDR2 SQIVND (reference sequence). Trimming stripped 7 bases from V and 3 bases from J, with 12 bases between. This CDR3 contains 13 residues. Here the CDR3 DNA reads TGTGCCAGTAAGCAGGGGAGATACTATGGCTACACCTTC. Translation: CASKQGRYYGYTF.

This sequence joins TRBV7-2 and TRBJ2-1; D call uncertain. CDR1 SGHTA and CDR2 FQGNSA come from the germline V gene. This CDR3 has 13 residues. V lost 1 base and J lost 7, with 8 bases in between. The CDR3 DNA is TGTGCCAGCAGCTTAGTTAGACTTAATGAGCAGTTCTTC. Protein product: CASSLVRLNEQFF.

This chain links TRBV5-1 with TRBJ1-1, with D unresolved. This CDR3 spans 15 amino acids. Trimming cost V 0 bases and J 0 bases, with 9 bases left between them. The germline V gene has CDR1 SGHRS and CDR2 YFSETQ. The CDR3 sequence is CASSLADNLNTEAFF. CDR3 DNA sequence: TGCGCCAGCAGCTTGGCCGACAACCTGAACACTGAAGCTTTCTTT.

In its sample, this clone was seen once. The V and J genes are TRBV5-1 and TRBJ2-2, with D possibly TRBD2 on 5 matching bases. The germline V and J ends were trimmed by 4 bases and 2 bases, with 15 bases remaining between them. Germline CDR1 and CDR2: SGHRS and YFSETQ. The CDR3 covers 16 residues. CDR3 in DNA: TGCGCCAGCAGCCCCTTTAAGCGGAACAACACCGGGGAGCTGTTTTTT. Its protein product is CASSPFKRNNTGELFF. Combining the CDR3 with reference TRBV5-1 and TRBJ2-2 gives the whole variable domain KAGVTQTPRYLIKTRGQQVTLSCSPISGHRSVSWYQQTPGQGLQFLFEYFSETQRNKGNFPGRFSGRQFSNSRSEMNVSTLELGDSALYLCASSPFKRNNTGELFFGEGSRLTVL.

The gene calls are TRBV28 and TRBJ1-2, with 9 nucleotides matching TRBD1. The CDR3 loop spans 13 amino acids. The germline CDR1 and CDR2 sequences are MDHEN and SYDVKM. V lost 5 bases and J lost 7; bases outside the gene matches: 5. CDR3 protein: CASSLQGALGYTF. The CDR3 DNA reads TGTGCCAGCAGTCTACAGGGGGCGCTTGGCTACACCTTC.

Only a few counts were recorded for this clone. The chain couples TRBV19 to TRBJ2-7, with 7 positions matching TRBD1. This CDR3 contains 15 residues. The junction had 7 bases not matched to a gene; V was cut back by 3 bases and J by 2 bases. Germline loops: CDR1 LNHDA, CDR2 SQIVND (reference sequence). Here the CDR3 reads CASSISGGQPYEQYF. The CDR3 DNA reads TGTGCCAGTAGTATTTCAGGGGGACAGCCCTACGAGCAGTACTTC.

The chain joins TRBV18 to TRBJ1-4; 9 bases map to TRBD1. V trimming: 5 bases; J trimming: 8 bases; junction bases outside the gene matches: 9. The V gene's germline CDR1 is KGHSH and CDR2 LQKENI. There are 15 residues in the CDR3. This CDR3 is CASSTLGQGGEKLFF. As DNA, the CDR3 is TGTGCCAGCTCAACGTTGGGACAGGGAGGGGAAAAACTGTTTTTT.

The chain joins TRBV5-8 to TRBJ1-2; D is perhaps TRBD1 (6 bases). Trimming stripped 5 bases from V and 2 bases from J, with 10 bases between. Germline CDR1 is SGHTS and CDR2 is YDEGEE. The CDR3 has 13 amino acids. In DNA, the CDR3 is TGTGCCAGCAGTTGGACAGAGAACTATGGCTACACCTTC. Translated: CASSWTENYGYTF.

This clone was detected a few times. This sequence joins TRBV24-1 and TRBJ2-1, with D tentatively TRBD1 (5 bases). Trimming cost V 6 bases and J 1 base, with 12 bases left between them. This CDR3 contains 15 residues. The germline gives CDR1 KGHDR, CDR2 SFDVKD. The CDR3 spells CATSPLGASYNEQFF. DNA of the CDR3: TGTGCCACCAGTCCCCTAGGGGCGTCCTACAATGAGCAGTTCTTC.

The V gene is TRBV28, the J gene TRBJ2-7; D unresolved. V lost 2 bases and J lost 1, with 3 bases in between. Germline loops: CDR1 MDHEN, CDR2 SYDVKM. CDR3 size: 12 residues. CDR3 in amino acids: CASSLQSYEQYF. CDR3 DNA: TGTGCCAGCAGTTTACAGTCCTACGAGCAGTACTTC.

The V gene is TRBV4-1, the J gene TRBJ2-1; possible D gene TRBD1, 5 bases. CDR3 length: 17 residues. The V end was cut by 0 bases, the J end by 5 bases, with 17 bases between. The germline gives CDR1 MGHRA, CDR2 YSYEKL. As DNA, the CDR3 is TGCGCCAGCAGCCAAGAAGTACGTGGGGCTGGTGACAATGAGCAGTTCTTC. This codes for CASSQEVRGAGDNEQFF.

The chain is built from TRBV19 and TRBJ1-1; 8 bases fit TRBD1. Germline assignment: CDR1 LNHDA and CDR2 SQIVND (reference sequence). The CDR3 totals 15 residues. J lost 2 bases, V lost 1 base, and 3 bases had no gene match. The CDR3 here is CASSIGTGQNTEAFF. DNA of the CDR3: TGTGCCAGTAGTATAGGGACAGGGCAAAACACTGAAGCTTTCTTT.

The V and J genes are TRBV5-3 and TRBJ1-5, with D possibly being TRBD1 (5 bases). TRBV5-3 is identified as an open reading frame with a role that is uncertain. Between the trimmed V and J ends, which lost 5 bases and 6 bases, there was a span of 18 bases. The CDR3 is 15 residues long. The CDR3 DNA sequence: TGTGCCAGAAGGAACCGGGACTCCTCAGGTCAGCCCCAGCATTTT. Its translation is CARRNRDSSGQPQHF.

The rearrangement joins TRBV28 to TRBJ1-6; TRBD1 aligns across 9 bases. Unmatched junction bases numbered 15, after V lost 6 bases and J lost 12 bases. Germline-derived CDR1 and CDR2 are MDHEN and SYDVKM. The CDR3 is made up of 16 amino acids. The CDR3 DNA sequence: TGTGCCAGCAGCTTCCCGGGACAGGGATCAGGCGGACCCCTCCACTTT. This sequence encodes CASSFPGQGSGGPLHF.

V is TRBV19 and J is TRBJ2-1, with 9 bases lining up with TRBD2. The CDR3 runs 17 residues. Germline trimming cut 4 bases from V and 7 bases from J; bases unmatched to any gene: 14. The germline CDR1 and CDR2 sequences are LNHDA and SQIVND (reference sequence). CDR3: CASSRTTGTSTSNEQFF. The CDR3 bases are TGTGCCAGTAGTAGAACTACCGGGACTAGCACTTCGAATGAGCAGTTCTTC.

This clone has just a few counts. CDR3 loop: CASSLAMTGTTSYEQYF. DNA of the CDR3: TGTGCCAGCAGCTTAGCCATGACAGGGACCACCTCCTACGAGCAGTACTTC. V and J are TRBV7-8 and TRBJ2-7; 7 nucleotides line up with TRBD1. V lost 0 bases to trimming and J lost 0 bases; unmatched junction nucleotides: 8. Per the germline V gene, CDR1 is SGHVS and CDR2 is FQNEAQ. The CDR3 covers 17 residues.

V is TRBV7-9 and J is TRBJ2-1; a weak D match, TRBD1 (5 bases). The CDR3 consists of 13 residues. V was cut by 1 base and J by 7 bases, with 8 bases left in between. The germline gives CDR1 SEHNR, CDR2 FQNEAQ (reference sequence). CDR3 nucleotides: TGTGCCAGCAGCTTAGAAGGGGTTAATGAGCAGTTCTTC. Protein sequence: CASSLEGVNEQFF.

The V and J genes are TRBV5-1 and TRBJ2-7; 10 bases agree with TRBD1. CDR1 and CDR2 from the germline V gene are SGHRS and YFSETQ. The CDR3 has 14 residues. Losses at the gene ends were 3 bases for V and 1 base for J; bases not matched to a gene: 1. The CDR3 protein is CASSWGQGSYEQYF. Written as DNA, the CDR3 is TGCGCCAGCAGCTGGGGACAGGGGTCCTACGAGCAGTACTTC.

The CDR3 nucleotides read TGCGCCAGCAGCCAGGACGGGACAAGATTCTCTGGGGCCAACGTCCTGACTTTC. Protein: CASSQDGTRFSGANVLTF. The chain links TRBV5-1 to TRBJ2-6; D is possibly TRBD1 (6 bases). This CDR3 has 18 residues. The V end was cut by 4 bases, the J end by 0 bases, with 17 bases between. Germline loops: CDR1 SGHRS, CDR2 YFSETQ.

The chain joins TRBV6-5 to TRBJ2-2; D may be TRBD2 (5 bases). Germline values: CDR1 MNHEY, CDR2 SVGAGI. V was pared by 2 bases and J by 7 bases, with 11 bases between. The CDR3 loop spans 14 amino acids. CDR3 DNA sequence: TGTGCCAGCAGTTACACCGGACTTTACGGGGAGCTGTTTTTT. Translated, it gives CASSYTGLYGELFF.

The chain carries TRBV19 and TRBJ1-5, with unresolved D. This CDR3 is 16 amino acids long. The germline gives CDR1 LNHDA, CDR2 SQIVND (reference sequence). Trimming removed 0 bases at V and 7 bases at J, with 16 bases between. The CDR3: CASSIDLRAPGQPQHF. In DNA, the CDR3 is TGTGCCAGTAGTATAGATCTCCGTGCCCCCGGGCAGCCCCAGCATTTT.